The next 8 T cell receptor beta chains were all read from a single sample in a study of cytomegalovirus exposure and HLA in healthy donors. The PCR ran on 60 Vbeta and 13 Jbeta primers. Clones were read by immunoSEQ multiplex PCR, and TCRdb kept only the in-frame ones, dropping some. The sample gives over 100,000 clones, roughly 9.6% of which show up once; 5.5% to 8% is in the top ten. Sequencing was done on a sample of PBMCs. These TCRs come from a woman in her forties in good health and CMV-seropositive.

The rearrangement links TRBV6-5 to TRBJ1-2; possible D gene TRBD1, 5 bases. The CDR3 extends over 16 amino acids. Germline loops: CDR1 MNHEY, CDR2 SVGAGI. Trimming stripped 2 bases from V and 1 base from J, with 14 bases between. In DNA form, the CDR3 reads TGTGCCAGCAGTTACGGGGGTGCGGGAGTTAACTATGGCTACACCTTC. Translated: CASSYGGAGVNYGYTF.

Only one count was recorded for this clone. The chain employs TRBV18 and TRBJ1-3; no reliable D call. Per germline, CDR1 KGHSH and CDR2 LQKENI. The CDR3 totals 17 residues. Trimming removed 0 bases from V and 0 bases from J, with 12 bases in between. Here the CDR3 reads CASSPPLRQSSGNTIYF. The CDR3 DNA reads as TGTGCCAGCTCACCACCGCTCAGGCAGAGCTCTGGAAACACCATATATTTT.

This clone was counted a few times. The V call is TRBV5-6, the J call TRBJ1-2; D gene ambiguous. V gave up 4 bases and J gave up 2 bases, with 18 bases separating them. The CDR3 consists of 16 residues. Germline CDR1 is SGHDT and CDR2 is YYEEEE. CDR3 nucleotide sequence: TGTGCCAGCAGCCGGATCCTTACCGAGAGGAACTATGGCTACACCTTC. This sequence encodes CASSRILTERNYGYTF. Variable domain in full (rest from reference TRBV5-6 and TRBJ1-2): DAGVTQSPTHLIKTRGQQVTLRCSPKSGHDTVSWYQQALGQGPQFIFQYYEEEERQRGNFPDRFSGHQFPNYSSELNVNALLLGDSALYLCASSRILTERNYGYTFGSGTRLTVV.

This clone has just a few counts. This chain uses TRBV11-2 with TRBJ1-1; 8 bases agree with TRBD1. CDR1 and CDR2 from the germline V gene are SGHAT and FQNNGV. Trimming at V came to 1 base and at J to 9 bases, leaving 7 bases not matched to a gene. The CDR3 consists of 14 residues. Written as DNA, the CDR3 is TGTGCCAGCAGCTTAGGACAGGGGTGGTATCAAGCTTTCTTT. The encoded protein is CASSLGQGWYQAFF. The full variable domain, rest sourced from reference TRBV11-2 and TRBJ1-1, is EAGVAQSPRYKIIEKRQSVAFWCNPISGHATLYWYQQILGQGPKLLIQFQNNGVVDDSQLPKDRFSAERLKGVDSTLKIQPAKLEDSAVYLCASSLGQGWYQAFFGQGTRLTVV.

The table lists this clone with a few counts. The V and J genes are TRBV29-1 and TRBJ2-7; 12 nucleotides align to TRBD2. The germline V gene encodes CDR1 SQVTM and CDR2 ANQGSEA. V gave up 1 base and J gave up 6 bases; unmatched junction bases: 13. The CDR3 has 17 residues. The CDR3 region has the DNA TGCAGCGTTGAAGGGATCTCCGGGACTAGCGGGTCCCTCGAGCAGTACTTC. Amino acids: CSVEGISGTSGSLEQYF.

V usage is TRBV15 and J usage is TRBJ2-3; 9 nucleotides line up with TRBD2. The CDR3 is 14 amino acids. Germline-derived CDR1 and CDR2 are LNHNV and YYDKDF (reference sequence). J lost 4 bases, V lost 6 bases, and 5 bases had no gene match. The CDR3 loop is CATRRTSASDTQYF. As DNA, the CDR3 is TGTGCCACCAGGAGGACTAGCGCATCAGATACGCAGTATTTT.

The chain employs TRBV18 and TRBJ1-2, with 8 bases that match TRBD1. The CDR3 is 14 amino acids. Looked up from germline, CDR1 is KGHSH and CDR2 is LQKENI. V lost 4 bases to trimming and J lost 3 bases; unmatched junction nucleotides: 4. CDR3 sequence (DNA): TGTGCCAGCTCACGCAAGACAGGGGACTATGGCTACACCTTC. Its protein product is CASSRKTGDYGYTF.

The J gene is TRBJ2-7, the V gene TRBV19; 11 nucleotides agree with TRBD2. There are 13 residues in the CDR3. J lost 6 bases, V lost 4 bases, and 2 bases had no gene match. Germline V gene sequence: CDR1 LNHDA, CDR2 SQIVND (reference sequence). The chain's CDR3 is CASSTLAGGEQYF. As DNA, the CDR3 is TGTGCCAGTAGTACGCTAGCGGGGGGCGAGCAGTACTTC. The full variable domain, in which reference TRBV19 and TRBJ2-7 provide the parts outside the CDR3, is DGGITQSPKYLFRKEGQNVTLSCEQNLNHDAMYWYRQDPGQGLRLIYYSQIVNDFQKGDIAEGYSVSREKKESFPLTVTSAQKNPTAFYLCASSTLAGGEQYFGPGTRLTVT.